The 20 T cell receptor beta chains presented below share a single source sample, sequenced in a study of T cell responses to AZD1222 COVID-19 vaccine. The method was immunoSEQ multiplex PCR; TCRdb's version includes in-frame clones alone and lacks a portion of them. The sample consists of roughly 120,000 clones, approximately 85% of them appearing once. The sequences come from peripheral blood, collected 28 days after the second AZD1222 dose. The receptors were gathered from an adult who received the AZD1222 COVID-19 vaccine.

This clone was counted a few times. Written as DNA, the CDR3 is TGCGCCAGCAGACCTCCCGGGACAACTAATGAAAAACTGTTTTTT. Translating it yields CASRPPGTTNEKLFF. The rearrangement uses TRBV4-1 and TRBJ1-4; unclear D gene. The CDR3 extends over 15 amino acids. The germline V gene has CDR1 MGHRA and CDR2 YSYEKL. The V end was cut by 6 bases, the J end by 0 bases, with 11 bases between.

The chain links TRBV11-2 to TRBJ2-7; D is ambiguous. The germline CDR1 and CDR2 sequences are SGHAT and FQNNGV. V lost 5 bases and J lost 4, with 12 bases in between. CDR3 size: 13 residues. CDR3 loop: CASSPNTDYEQYF. The CDR3 DNA reads TGTGCCAGCAGCCCAAATACAGATTACGAGCAGTACTTC.

The genes are TRBV28 and TRBJ1-1; possibly TRBD1 for D (5 bases). Germline CDR1 and CDR2: MDHEN and SYDVKM. Trimming left V 6 bases short and J 6 bases short, with 26 bases between. This CDR3 contains 17 residues. The CDR3 DNA reads TGTGCCAGCAGCGACCCCGGGACCCCCAAAGTCAACGCTGAAGCTTTCTTT. Its translation: CASSDPGTPKVNAEAFF.

V usage is TRBV5-1 and J usage is TRBJ1-6; D ambiguous. In germline, CDR1 is SGHRS, CDR2 YFSETQ. V lost 0 bases and J lost 7, with 11 bases in between. The CDR3 is 15 amino acids. The CDR3 spells CASSLVAETNSPLHF. CDR3 sequence (DNA): TGCGCCAGCAGCTTGGTCGCGGAGACGAATTCACCCCTCCACTTT. Full variable domain (outside the CDR3, taken from reference TRBV5-1 and TRBJ1-6): KAGVTQTPRYLIKTRGQQVTLSCSPISGHRSVSWYQQTPGQGLQFLFEYFSETQRNKGNFPGRFSGRQFSNSRSEMNVSTLELGDSALYLCASSLVAETNSPLHFGNGTRLTVT.

The V and J genes are TRBV7-3 and TRBJ2-1, with D tentatively TRBD2 (6 bases). This CDR3 has 13 amino acids. Per germline, CDR1 SGHTA and CDR2 FQGTGA. V lost 0 bases and J 8 bases, leaving 8 bases between the germline ends. CDR3 protein: CASSLTGGYEQFF. The CDR3 region has the DNA TGTGCCAGCAGCTTAACCGGAGGGTATGAGCAGTTCTTC. Combining the CDR3 with reference TRBV7-3 and TRBJ2-1 gives the whole variable domain GAGVSQTPSNKVTEKGKYVELRCDPISGHTALYWYRQSLGQGPEFLIYFQGTGAADDSGLPNDRFFAVRPEGSVSTLKIQRTERGDSAVYLCASSLTGGYEQFFGPGTRLTVL.

The genes are TRBV6-5 and TRBJ2-2, with 9 positions matching TRBD1. Germline CDR1 MNHEY, CDR2 SVGAGI. Unmatched junction bases numbered 9, after V lost 7 bases and J lost 6 bases. This CDR3 has 15 amino acids. For the CDR3, the DNA is TGTGCCAGCACCCTGAGGACAGGGGAGGCCGGGGAGCTGTTTTTT. Its protein product is CASTLRTGEAGELFF.

DNA of the CDR3: TGTGCCAGTAGTACGACGGAGGATACGCAGTATTTT. Translated: CASSTTEDTQYF. The chain joins TRBV19 to TRBJ2-3; D is undetermined. CDR3 size: 12 residues. V gave up 4 bases and J gave up 6 bases, with 8 bases separating them. Per germline, CDR1 LNHDA and CDR2 SQIVND (reference sequence).

The rearrangement links TRBV5-1 to TRBJ1-1; possibly TRBD1 for D (5 bases). V was clipped by 0 bases and J by 1 base, with 10 bases between them. Germline assignment: CDR1 SGHRS and CDR2 YFSETQ. The CDR3 extends over 15 amino acids. CDR3 amino acids: CASSLAGERNTEAFF. The CDR3 DNA is TGCGCCAGCAGCTTGGCGGGGGAAAGGAACACTGAAGCTTTCTTT.

The V and J genes are TRBV4-3 and TRBJ1-6, with TRBD1 matching 7 bases. Germline lookup yields CDR1 LGHNA and CDR2 YSLEER. The CDR3 spans 14 residues. With 4 bases clipped from V and 10 bases from J, the junction kept 7 bases outside the gene matches. The chain's CDR3 is CASSLETGPSPLHF. CDR3 DNA: TGCGCCAGCAGCCTAGAGACAGGGCCGTCACCCCTCCACTTT.

This clone has only a few counts. The V call is TRBV6-5, the J call TRBJ1-1; 7 bases align to TRBD1. The germline V gene encodes CDR1 MNHEY and CDR2 SVGAGI. Trimming cost V 8 bases and J 0 bases; bases outside gene matches: 3. This CDR3 has 13 amino acids. This chain's CDR3 is CASLGQVNTEAFF. The CDR3 DNA sequence: TGTGCCAGCCTAGGACAGGTGAACACTGAAGCTTTCTTT.

The rearrangement uses TRBV27 and TRBJ1-2, with D perhaps matching TRBD1 (6 bases). The V end lost 7 bases, the J end lost 2 bases, and 23 bases lay between the germline ends. The germline gives CDR1 MNHEY, CDR2 SMNVEV (reference sequence). The CDR3 has 17 residues. The DNA for the CDR3 is TGTGCCAGCACCCCCCGGGGGGACTACAGGGCAAACTATGGCTACACCTTC. This encodes CASTPRGDYRANYGYTF.

This chain uses TRBV6-5 with TRBJ1-1; a weak D match, TRBD1 (6 bases). Germline CDR1 MNHEY, CDR2 SVGAGI. This CDR3 region has 13 residues. V was cut by 7 bases and J by 1 base, with 10 bases left in between. CDR3 sequence (DNA): TGTGCCAGCAAGGACAGTCCGAACACTGAAGCTTTCTTT. Its translation: CASKDSPNTEAFF.

This clone was seen once. V is TRBV27 and J is TRBJ1-1; weak D call: TRBD1 (6 bases). CDR1 and CDR2 from the germline V gene are MNHEY and SMNVEV (reference sequence). CDR3 length equals 16 residues. V lost 8 bases to trimming and J lost 0 bases, with 19 bases between them. The CDR3 DNA reads TGTGCCAGCCACGGACGATCGGGGGGCATGAACACTGAAGCTTTCTTT. Its protein product is CASHGRSGGMNTEAFF.

This clone was counted only a few times. The chain employs TRBV7-2 and TRBJ1-2; TRBD1 aligns across 7 bases. The CDR3 totals 15 residues. Germline V gene data show CDR1 as SGHTA and CDR2 as FQGNSA. V was pared by 5 bases and J by 8 bases, with 14 bases of the junction left unmatched. The CDR3 spells CASSLRTGGERGYTF. In nucleotides, the CDR3 is TGTGCCAGCAGCCTTCGGACAGGCGGAGAGCGGGGCTACACCTTC.

This clone was seen a handful of times. The rearrangement links TRBV25-1 to TRBJ2-7; tentative D call: TRBD1 (7 bases). The CDR3 runs 14 residues. Trimming took off 6 bases at V and 5 bases at J, with 17 bases between the two ends. Germline CDR1 MGHDK, CDR2 SYGVNS. CDR3 residues: CASRGSGGRNEQYF. The CDR3, as DNA: TGTGCCAGCAGGGGGTCAGGGGGGAGGAACGAGCAGTACTTC.

The chain couples TRBV28 to TRBJ2-7; D possibly matches TRBD1 or TRBD2 (5 bases each). This CDR3 region has 12 residues. Trimming left V 3 bases short and J 7 bases short, with 10 bases between. Germline V gene lookup returns CDR1 MDHEN and CDR2 SYDVKM. Here the CDR3 reads CASSLRGVEQYF. DNA for the CDR3: TGTGCCAGCAGTTTGAGAGGGGTAGAGCAGTACTTC. Together with reference TRBV28 and TRBJ2-7, the CDR3 gives the full variable domain: DVKVTQSSRYLVKRTGEKVFLECVQDMDHENMFWYRQDPGLGLRLIYFSYDVKMKEKGDIPEGYSVSREKKERFSLILESASTNQTSMYLCASSLRGVEQYFGPGTRLTVT.

The genes are TRBV6-5 and TRBJ1-4; D gene unclear. CDR3 length equals 14 residues. The germline gives CDR1 MNHEY, CDR2 SVGAGI. V gave up 3 bases and J gave up 7 bases, with 12 bases separating them. The DNA of the CDR3 is TGTGCCAGCAGTTATCCGACGGACGCTGAAAAACTGTTTTTT. This gives the protein CASSYPTDAEKLFF.

This clone was found a few times. The chain is built from TRBV6-5 and TRBJ1-1; a weak D match, TRBD1 (5 bases). This CDR3 spans 13 amino acids. CDR1 MNHEY and CDR2 SVGAGI come from the germline V gene. Trimming stripped 2 bases from V and 1 base from J, with 5 bases between. DNA of the CDR3: TGTGCCAGCAGTTACAGGGGGAACACTGAAGCTTTCTTT. Amino acid sequence: CASSYRGNTEAFF.

The chain joins TRBV7-2 to TRBJ2-1; TRBD2 is a possible D gene (6 bases). The ends were cut back, 0 bases at V and 4 bases at J, with 10 bases in the middle. The germline V gene encodes CDR1 SGHTA and CDR2 FQGNSA. This CDR3 is 15 amino acids long. CDR3 in DNA: TGTGCCAGCAGCTTAGCTGCCGGGGGTTACAATGAGCAGTTCTTC. Translating it yields CASSLAAGGYNEQFF. The full variable domain, rest sourced from reference TRBV7-2 and TRBJ2-1, is GAGVSQSPSNKVTEKGKDVELRCDPISGHTALYWYRQSLGQGLEFLIYFQGNSAPDKSGLPSDRFSAERTGGSVSTLTIQRTQQEDSAVYLCASSLAAGGYNEQFFGPGTRLTVL.

CDR3 coding DNA: TGTGCCAGCAGCCCGGACAGGGACCCCCCAGGGCAGTTCTTC. It codes for CASSPDRDPPGQFF. The chain joins TRBV7-2 to TRBJ2-1; the match to TRBD1 covers 8 bases. The germline V gene encodes CDR1 SGHTA and CDR2 FQGNSA. V lost 5 bases, J lost 12 bases, and 12 bases stayed unmatched. The CDR3 sequence is 14 residues long.